This T cell receptor (beta chain) was identified during a study of post-analysis software for immune sequencing data. Across the study: Courses of disease covered relapsing-remitting, secondary progressive and progressive-relapsing multiple sclerosis. Study-wide results and caveats: The F measure placed samples prepared in the same batch into strongly shared clusters. About five TRBV segments appeared more often in patients than in controls, and TRBV5-6, TRBV5-1 and TRBV20-1 were among these. For normalized Chao1 diversity, multiple sclerosis patients scored significantly lower than controls did.

Of note for this clonotype: As yet, its antigen is unknown.

Built from TCR beta cDNA, the libraries had unique molecular identifiers in them. The T cell input of roughly 0.9 to 10 million gave a few hundred thousand cDNA molecules. TCRdb independently ran MiXCR on the PCR reads; one entry per CDR3 protein. Of 500,000 to 600,000 distinct CDR3 sequences in the sample, around 40% are singletons; the top ten hold 1.5% to 2%. This CDR3 region has 16 residues. J was trimmed by 4 bases and V by 4 bases; bases with no gene match: 10. Germline values: CDR1 LGHDT, CDR2 YNNKEL (reference sequence). Sequenced: blood. This chain uses TRBV3-1 with TRBJ2-1, with 7 positions matching TRBD2. The source of this sequence is a girl aged 5-17 years with multiple sclerosis. CDR3 DNA sequence: TGTGCCAGCAGCCTCCGGACTAGAGGGGCATACAATGAGCAGTTCTTC. This sequence encodes CASSLRTRGAYNEQFF.